What follows describes a single T cell receptor beta chain. Its antigen remains unknown. These data belong to a study of tissue T cells after allogeneic stem cell transplantation. Overall study findings and caveats: Within patients, tissue anatomy strongly shaped TCR repertoire composition. Motif-based clustering found tissue-specific repertoire signatures shared across patients, though few clones were shared. Sampling depth was limited, and the cohort was small and clinically varied.

TCRbeta CDR3 was sequenced at survey depth with template counts. TCRdb keeps only in-frame clones here, not all; method: immunoSEQ multiplex PCR. This sample carries fewer than 30,000 clones, around 79% of them seen once, and the ten largest clones take approximately 8%. The CDR3 sequence is 14 residues long. V lost 3 bases and J 5 bases, leaving 10 bases between the germline ends. CDR1 is SEHNR and CDR2 is FQNEAQ in the germline V gene (reference sequence). The J gene is TRBJ1-4, the V gene TRBV7-9; unclear D gene. The sequencing used tissue from the ileum, collected at autopsy. The sequence was collected from a female donor older than 55 with lung cancer. For the CDR3, the DNA is TGTGCCAGCAGCTTTAGAGATCCGAATGAAAAACTGTTTTTT. This translates into CASSFRDPNEKLFF.